Below, 9 T cell receptor beta chains from the same sample are listed, as sequenced in a study of blood T cells in healthy people across ages. The second PCR ran roughly 7 to 12 cycles with a sample-barcoded 5' primer and J-beta primers. TCRdb re-derived calls from the 5' RACE reads in MiXCR, one entry per CDR3 protein. Counted here are about 1,500,000 distinct CDR3 sequences, 28% occurring once; the ten biggest clones make up approximately 7.7%. Sequencing was performed on blood. These TCRs come from a young woman in good health.

The chain carries TRBV29-1 and TRBJ2-5, with TRBD2 matching 9 bases. The length of the CDR3 is 15 residues. Germline loops: CDR1 SQVTM, CDR2 ANQGSEA. The chain's CDR3 is CGGRGRLAAEETQYF. The DNA of the CDR3 is TGCGGCGGCCGGGGCAGACTAGCGGCCGAAGAGACCCAGTACTTC.

This chain joins TRBV25-1 and TRBJ1-2, with a possible D match to TRBD1 (5 bases). V was pared by 6 bases and J by 3 bases, with 11 bases between. The germline V gene encodes CDR1 MGHDK and CDR2 SYGVNS. The CDR3 runs 13 residues. The CDR3 loop is CASRRGKYYGYTF. In nucleotides, the CDR3 is TGTGCCAGCAGGAGGGGAAAGTACTATGGCTACACCTTC.

This rearrangement joins TRBV12-3 or TRBV12-4 to TRBJ1-5; 7 nucleotides agree with TRBD1. Trimming at V came to 7 bases and at J to 6 bases, leaving 6 bases not matched to a gene. CDR3 length: 13 residues. The CDR3 reads CASIQGGGQPQHF. Here the CDR3 DNA reads TGTGCCAGCATCCAGGGGGGAGGTCAGCCCCAGCATTTT.

This clonotype has a single count. The genes are TRBV10-2 and TRBJ2-7, with TRBD2 matching over 7 bases. CDR1 and CDR2 (germline): WSHSY, SAAADI. There are 15 residues in the CDR3. J gave up 3 bases and V 0 bases, and 5 bases lay outside the gene matches. The CDR3 here is CASSESASGVYEQYF. The CDR3 coding sequence is TGCGCCAGCAGTGAGTCTGCTAGCGGCGTCTACGAGCAGTACTTC.

This sequence joins TRBV12-3 or TRBV12-4 and TRBJ2-5, with D tentatively TRBD1 (6 bases). There are 16 residues in the CDR3. V was clipped by 3 bases and J by 0 bases, with 14 bases between them. The DNA of the CDR3 is TGTGCCAGCAGTTTTGGGGGCCGAGGGTACCAAGAGACCCAGTACTTC. It specifies CASSFGGRGYQETQYF.

This clonotype was picked up many times. V and J are TRBV28 and TRBJ2-7; 7 nucleotides agree with TRBD1. Trimming removed 5 bases from V and 4 bases from J; junction bases left unmatched: 8. The CDR3 sequence is 14 residues long. From germline, CDR1 is MDHEN and CDR2 SYDVKM. This CDR3 reads CASSPRGQTYEQYF. As DNA, the CDR3 is TGTGCCAGCAGTCCAAGGGGACAGACGTACGAGCAGTACTTC.

This clonotype was observed at least ten times. The chain has TRBV29-1 and TRBJ2-7, with TRBD2 matching 8 bases. This CDR3 has 13 residues. Per germline, CDR1 SQVTM and CDR2 ANQGSEA. The junction had 10 bases not matched to a gene; V was cut back by 5 bases and J by 7 bases. The CDR3 is CSVSPGRAQEQYF. CDR3 in DNA: TGCAGCGTTTCGCCCGGGAGGGCCCAAGAGCAGTACTTC.

The chain carries TRBV5-1 and TRBJ1-2; 9 bases line up with TRBD1. CDR3 length: 15 residues. Germline CDR1 SGHRS, CDR2 YFSETQ. The J segment lost 7 bases and the V segment lost 1 base, leaving 8 bases of the junction unmatched. The CDR3 here is CASSLWGQGMGGYTF. CDR3 nucleotide sequence: TGCGCCAGCAGCTTGTGGGGACAGGGAATGGGTGGCTACACCTTC. Supplemented by reference TRBV5-1 and TRBJ1-2, the full variable domain reads KAGVTQTPRYLIKTRGQQVTLSCSPISGHRSVSWYQQTPGQGLQFLFEYFSETQRNKGNFPGRFSGRQFSNSRSEMNVSTLELGDSALYLCASSLWGQGMGGYTFGSGTRLTVV.

This clonotype was seen a few times. This chain connects TRBV2 to TRBJ2-5; D may match TRBD1 or TRBD2 (5 bases each). Germline V gene data show CDR1 as SNHLY and CDR2 as FYNNEI. This CDR3 is built from 14 residues. Between the trimmed V and J ends, which lost 10 bases and 2 bases, there was a span of 17 bases. CDR3 DNA sequence: TGTGCCACACGGGGCCAACGAATACAAGAGACCCAGTACTTC. Translating gives CATRGQRIQETQYF.